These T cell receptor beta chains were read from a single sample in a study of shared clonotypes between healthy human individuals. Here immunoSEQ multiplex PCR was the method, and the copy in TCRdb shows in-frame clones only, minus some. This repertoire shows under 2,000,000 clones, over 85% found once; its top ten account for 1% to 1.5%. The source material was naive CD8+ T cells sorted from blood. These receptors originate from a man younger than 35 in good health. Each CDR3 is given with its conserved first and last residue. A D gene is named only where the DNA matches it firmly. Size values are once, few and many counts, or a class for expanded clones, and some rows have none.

CDR3 protein: CASSLGRGRSGELFF
CDR3 DNA: TGCGCCAGCAGCTTAGGCAGGGGGCGATCCGGGGAGCTGTTTTTT
J gene: TRBJ2-2
clone size: .
D gene: TRBD1
V gene: TRBV5-1
CDR3 length: 15

CDR3 protein: CASTEGGGGSYTF
CDR3 DNA: TGTGCCAGCACCGAGGGGGGAGGAGGGAGCTACACCTTC
J gene: TRBJ1-2
clone size: .
D gene: .
V gene: TRBV6-6
CDR3 length: 13

CDR3 protein: CAWGYTGELFF
CDR3 DNA: TGTGCCTGGGGGTACACCGGGGAGCTGTTTTTT
J gene: TRBJ2-2
clone size: .
D gene: .
V gene: TRBV30
CDR3 length: 11

CDR3 protein: CASSLGSDAESADTQYF
CDR3 DNA: TGTGCCAGCAGCTTAGGGTCAGACGCTGAATCCGCAGATACGCAGTATTTT
J gene: TRBJ2-3
clone size: .
D gene: .
V gene: TRBV7-9
CDR3 length: 17

CDR3 protein: CATSESLASTDTQYF
CDR3 DNA: TGTGCCACCAGCGAGAGCCTAGCCAGCACAGATACGCAGTATTTT
J gene: TRBJ2-3
clone size: .
D gene: .
V gene: TRBV15
CDR3 length: 15

CDR3 protein: CASSQVGGTGTEAFF
CDR3 DNA: TGCGCCAGCAGCCAAGTGGGAGGGACGGGAACTGAAGCTTTCTTT
J gene: TRBJ1-1
clone size: .
D gene: .
V gene: TRBV4-1
CDR3 length: 15

CDR3 protein: CASSFEAGGDTQYF
CDR3 DNA: TGCGCCAGCAGCTTCGAAGCGGGGGGAGATACGCAGTATTTT
J gene: TRBJ2-3
clone size: .
D gene: TRBD2
V gene: TRBV5-1
CDR3 length: 14

CDR3 protein: CAISGLAGVEADTQYF
CDR3 DNA: TGTGCCATCAGTGGGTTAGCGGGAGTGGAGGCAGATACGCAGTATTTT
J gene: TRBJ2-3
clone size: .
D gene: TRBD2
V gene: TRBV10-3
CDR3 length: 16

CDR3 protein: CASSLGQGLPNYGYTF
CDR3 DNA: TGTGCCAGCAGCTTAGGGCAGGGGCTACCGAACTATGGCTACACCTTC
J gene: TRBJ1-2
clone size: .
D gene: .
V gene: TRBV13
CDR3 length: 16

CDR3 protein: CASSEGITPYEQYF
CDR3 DNA: TGTGCCAGCAGTGAAGGGATTACCCCCTACGAGCAGTACTTC
J gene: TRBJ2-7
clone size: .
D gene: .
V gene: TRBV2
CDR3 length: 14

CDR3 protein: CASSHEGFEGNTIYF
CDR3 DNA: TGCGCCAGCAGCCACGAAGGGTTCGAAGGAAACACCATATATTTT
J gene: TRBJ1-3
clone size: .
D gene: .
V gene: TRBV4-1
CDR3 length: 15

CDR3 protein: CASSLAHSLEQYF
CDR3 DNA: TGTGCCAGCAGCTTAGCACATTCGCTCGAGCAGTACTTC
J gene: TRBJ2-7
clone size: .
D gene: .
V gene: TRBV11-2
CDR3 length: 13

CDR3 protein: CASGGVFEQYF
CDR3 DNA: TGTGCCAGCGGGGGGGTATTCGAGCAGTACTTC
J gene: TRBJ2-7
clone size: .
D gene: TRBD2
V gene: TRBV7-8
CDR3 length: 11

CDR3 protein: CASSSGGVGEQYF
CDR3 DNA: TGTGCCAGTAGCAGCGGGGGGGTTGGCGAGCAGTACTTC
J gene: TRBJ2-7
clone size: once
D gene: TRBD2
V gene: TRBV19
CDR3 length: 13

CDR3 protein: CATSTETGGHTEAFF
CDR3 DNA: TGTGCCACCAGCACCGAGACAGGGGGACACACTGAAGCTTTCTTT
J gene: TRBJ1-1
clone size: .
D gene: TRBD1
V gene: TRBV15
CDR3 length: 15

CDR3 protein: CASSLVGGEAFF
CDR3 DNA: TGTGCCAGCAGCTTGGTGGGGGGGGAAGCTTTCTTT
J gene: TRBJ1-1
clone size: .
D gene: .
V gene: TRBV5-4
CDR3 length: 12

CDR3 protein: CASSLAGGTDTQYF
CDR3 DNA: TGTGCCAGCAGCTTAGCGGGGGGAACAGATACGCAGTATTTT
J gene: TRBJ2-3
clone size: .
D gene: TRBD2
V gene: TRBV13
CDR3 length: 14

CDR3 protein: CASSLYGMSYEQYF
CDR3 DNA: TGTGCCAGCAGTTTATACGGCATGTCCTACGAGCAGTACTTC
J gene: TRBJ2-7
clone size: .
D gene: .
V gene: TRBV28
CDR3 length: 14

CDR3 protein: CASSFGLAGGPSVNEQFF
CDR3 DNA: TGTGCCAGCAGCTTTGGACTAGCGGGAGGGCCCTCGGTAAATGAGCAGTTCTTC
J gene: TRBJ2-1
clone size: .
D gene: TRBD2
V gene: TRBV7-2
CDR3 length: 18

CDR3 protein: CASSPLEGLNYEQYF
CDR3 DNA: TGTGCCAGCAGTCCCCTAGAAGGTCTCAACTACGAGCAGTACTTC
J gene: TRBJ2-7
clone size: .
D gene: .
V gene: TRBV27
CDR3 length: 15

CDR3 protein: CASEAAAGQFF
CDR3 DNA: TGTGCCAGCGAGGCCGCGGCAGGGCAGTTCTTC
J gene: TRBJ2-1
clone size: once
D gene: .
V gene: TRBV6-5
CDR3 length: 11

CDR3 protein: CASTLSGYEQYF
CDR3 DNA: TGCGCCAGCACTCTCTCGGGGTACGAGCAGTACTTC
J gene: TRBJ2-7
clone size: once
D gene: .
V gene: TRBV5-1
CDR3 length: 12

CDR3 protein: CASSPQRRGGFTEAFF
CDR3 DNA: TGCGCCAGCAGCCCCCAGCGAAGGGGGGGTTTCACTGAAGCTTTCTTT
J gene: TRBJ1-1
clone size: .
D gene: .
V gene: TRBV4-1
CDR3 length: 16

CDR3 protein: CATGSGGTSGTEQYF
CDR3 DNA: TGTGCCACAGGGTCCGGGGGGACTAGCGGGACCGAGCAGTACTTC
J gene: TRBJ2-7
clone size: .
D gene: TRBD2
V gene: TRBV10-3
CDR3 length: 15

CDR3 protein: CASSERAGVVDQPQHF
CDR3 DNA: TGTGCCAGCAGTGAGCGGGCGGGGGTAGTGGATCAGCCCCAGCATTTT
J gene: TRBJ1-5
clone size: .
D gene: .
V gene: TRBV6-1
CDR3 length: 16

CDR3 protein: CASSARGAAEQYF
CDR3 DNA: TGTGCCAGCAGTGCCCGGGGGGCCGCCGAGCAGTACTTC
J gene: TRBJ2-7
clone size: .
D gene: .
V gene: TRBV27
CDR3 length: 13

CDR3 protein: CATSTSVGGLGEQYF
CDR3 DNA: TGTGCCACCAGCACCTCGGTGGGGGGTCTCGGCGAGCAGTACTTC
J gene: TRBJ2-7
clone size: .
D gene: .
V gene: TRBV15
CDR3 length: 15

CDR3 protein: CASSLEGWSPTDTQYF
CDR3 DNA: TGCGCCAGCAGCTTGGAAGGATGGTCCCCAACAGATACGCAGTATTTT
J gene: TRBJ2-3
clone size: .
D gene: .
V gene: TRBV5-1
CDR3 length: 16

CDR3 protein: CASSHLGGNEANVLTF
CDR3 DNA: TGTGCCAGCAGTCACCTGGGAGGGAACGAGGCCAACGTCCTGACTTTC
J gene: TRBJ2-6
clone size: .
D gene: TRBD2
V gene: TRBV14
CDR3 length: 16